The next 11 T cell receptor beta chains were all read from a single sample in a study of beta chain features in type 1 diabetes. Study-level findings and limits: Moderate yet significant TCRB CDR3 shortening was seen in Type 1 diabetes patients in all four CD4+ subsets.

Their antigen targets remain unknown. The isolated RNA, all of it, was reverse transcribed, so expressed TCRB transcripts were what got sequenced. Sequenced by immunoSEQ multiplex PCR; TCRdb stores in-frame clones only, minus some. Seen here are around 600,000 clones, roughly 12% observed once, and the top ten hold more than 0.095%. The material sequenced was naive CD4+ T cells from blood. These receptors all come from a man in his thirties or forties with type 1 diabetes.

This chain uses TRBV29-1 with TRBJ2-1, with D perhaps TRBD2 (5 bases). The CDR3 is 16 residues long. V dropped 3 bases and J dropped 3 bases, with 18 bases sitting between them. CDR1 and CDR2 (germline): SQVTM, ANQGSEA. The CDR3: CSVDSPSRGFYNEQFF. CDR3 sequence (DNA): TGCAGCGTTGATAGCCCCAGTCGGGGTTTCTACAATGAGCAGTTCTTC.

The gene calls are TRBV9 and TRBJ2-1; tentative D call: TRBD1 (6 bases). Germline CDR1 reads SGDLS; CDR2 reads YYNGEE. The CDR3 contains 14 residues. V lost 3 bases, J lost 4 bases, and 11 bases lay in between. The chain's CDR3 is CASSGTDLYNEQFF. The CDR3 bases are TGTGCCAGCAGCGGGACAGACCTATACAATGAGCAGTTCTTC.

The V gene is TRBV19, the J gene TRBJ2-7; D might be TRBD2 (7 bases). CDR3 length equals 16 residues. V lost 0 bases, J lost 0 bases, and 12 bases lay in between. The germline V gene encodes CDR1 LNHDA and CDR2 SQIVND (reference sequence). The CDR3 nucleotides read TGTGCCAGTAGTATAGATGGCGGGGGCTACTCCTACGAGCAGTACTTC. Amino acid sequence: CASSIDGGGYSYEQYF.

The table lists this clone with a few counts. The gene calls are TRBV4-3 and TRBJ1-6, with TRBD1 identical over 10 bases. The V and J ends lost 1 base and 9 bases, in that order; junction bases with no gene match: 0. Germline-derived CDR1 and CDR2 are LGHNA and YSLEER. The CDR3 has 14 residues. The CDR3 is CASSQGTGGSPLHF. The CDR3 bases are TGCGCCAGCAGCCAAGGGACAGGGGGTTCACCCCTCCACTTT.

On this clone itself: The same CDR3 arises from other DNA sequences in this sample as well. The chain combines TRBV7-2 with TRBJ1-6; D might be TRBD1 (6 bases). Looked up from germline, CDR1 is SGHTA and CDR2 is FQGNSA. Trimming left V 1 base short and J 7 bases short, with 11 bases between. This CDR3 is 15 amino acids long. Written as DNA, the CDR3 is TGTGCCAGCAGCTTAGGAGGTCAGGGGAATTCACCCCTCCACTTT. Encoded protein: CASSLGGQGNSPLHF.

This clone appeared a few times. The chain recombines TRBV6-5 with TRBJ2-3, with 8 nucleotides matching TRBD2. CDR1 is MNHEY and CDR2 is SVGAGI in the germline V gene. With V trimmed by 7 bases and J by 6 bases, 6 bases remained unmatched. This CDR3 comprises 13 residues. CDR3 amino acids: CASMGLVRDTQYF. DNA for the CDR3: TGTGCCAGCATGGGACTAGTTAGGGATACGCAGTATTTT.

This clone occurred a few times. The sample contains more than one DNA sequence encoding this CDR3. The chain is built from TRBV18 and TRBJ2-2, with D maybe TRBD1 (5 bases). V lost 6 bases to trimming and J lost 5 bases, with 10 bases between them. In germline, CDR1 is KGHSH, CDR2 LQKENI. This CDR3 has 13 residues. Here the CDR3 reads CASSPGNTGELFF. CDR3 nucleotide sequence: TGTGCCAGCTCTCCAGGGAATACCGGGGAGCTGTTTTTT.

In its sample, this clone was seen a few times. This chain links TRBV29-1 with TRBJ2-3; TRBD2 aligns across 14 bases. In germline, CDR1 is SQVTM, CDR2 ANQGSEA. The CDR3 contains 14 residues. Trimming took 6 bases from V and 4 from J; bases not matched to a gene: 3. CDR3: CSVMGLAGADTQYF. The CDR3 DNA follows: TGCAGCGTCATGGGACTAGCGGGAGCAGATACGCAGTATTTT.

This clone was counted only a few times. V gene TRBV29-1 combines with J gene TRBJ1-2; possibly TRBD1 for D (5 bases). CDR3 length equals 14 residues. Germline CDR1 SQVTM, CDR2 ANQGSEA. The ends were cut back, 7 bases at V and 5 bases at J, with 20 bases in the middle. This CDR3 reads CSASPQQEAYGYTF. The CDR3 nucleotides are TGCAGCGCTTCCCCCCAACAGGAGGCTTATGGCTACACCTTC.

V usage is TRBV18 and J usage is TRBJ1-5; 8 bases fit TRBD1. The germline V gene encodes CDR1 KGHSH and CDR2 LQKENI. The CDR3 is 17 amino acids. V lost 0 bases, J lost 6 bases, and 10 bases stayed unmatched. The CDR3 sequence is CASSPPGSDRVSQPQHF. In nucleotides, the CDR3 is TGTGCCAGCTCACCACCGGGGTCGGACAGGGTGAGTCAGCCCCAGCATTTT.

The chain has TRBV28 and TRBJ1-2, with D tentatively TRBD1 (6 bases). The CDR3 length is 12 residues. The germline V and J ends were trimmed by 7 bases and 14 bases, with 20 bases remaining between them. Germline values: CDR1 MDHEN, CDR2 SYDVKM. The CDR3 reads CASKILQGGETF. For the CDR3, the DNA is TGTGCCAGCAAAATTCTACAGGGAGGGGAAACCTTC.